This T cell receptor beta chain was sequenced for a study of blood T cell repertoires in COVID-19. Across the study: The United States, Italy and Spain supplied acute and convalescent COVID-19 samples. The cDNA or gDNA used as material had been derived from T cells, B-cell-depleted T cells, or PBMCs.

Enrolled through a virtual design, the participants were between about 18 and 100 years of age and came from around 25 US areas. Clinical histories supplied by participants themselves formed the basis of cohort assignment. The assay was immunoSEQ multiplex PCR, and TCRdb's table has in-frame clones only and misses some. The top ten clones hold roughly 3% of a sample with approximately 200,000 clones, over 75% of them seen once. Germline loops: CDR1 SNHLY, CDR2 FYNNEI. With V trimmed by 5 bases and J by 5 bases, 8 bases remained unmatched. The CDR3 has 15 residues. This sequence originates from a woman aged 18 to 35 in a cohort exposed to, infected with or recovered from COVID-19 (not recorded which). The chain employs TRBV2 and TRBJ1-5; 8 nucleotides line up with TRBD1. The specimen sequenced was PBMCs or T cells enriched from blood (not recorded which). CDR3 bases: TGTGCCAGCAGTAACGGACAGGGAATGCATCAGCCCCAGCATTTT. Residues: CASSNGQGMHQPQHF.